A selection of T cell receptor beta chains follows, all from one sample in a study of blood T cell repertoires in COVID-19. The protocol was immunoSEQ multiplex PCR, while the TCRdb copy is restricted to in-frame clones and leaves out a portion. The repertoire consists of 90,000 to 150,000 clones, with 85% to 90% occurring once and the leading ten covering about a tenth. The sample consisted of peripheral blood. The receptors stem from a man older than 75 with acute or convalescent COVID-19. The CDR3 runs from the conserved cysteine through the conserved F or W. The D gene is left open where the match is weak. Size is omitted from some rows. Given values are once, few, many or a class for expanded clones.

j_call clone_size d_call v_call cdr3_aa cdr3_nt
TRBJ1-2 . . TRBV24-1 CATSDRRTARLTF TGTGCCACCAGTGACCGCCGGACAGCGCGACTCACCTTC
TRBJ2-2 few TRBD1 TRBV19 CASSIVRQGVGGELFF TGTGCCAGTAGTATAGTGAGACAGGGGGTTGGCGGGGAGCTGTTTTTT
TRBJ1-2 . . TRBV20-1 CSARGLSAF TGCAGTGCTAGAGGTTTGTCAGCCTTC
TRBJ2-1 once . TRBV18 CASSPQAGTLYNEQFF TGTGCCAGCTCACCACAGGCGGGAACGCTATACAATGAGCAGTTCTTC
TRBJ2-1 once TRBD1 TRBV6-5 CASGTGGLAYNEQFF TGTGCCAGCGGTACAGGGGGCCTAGCCTACAATGAGCAGTTCTTC
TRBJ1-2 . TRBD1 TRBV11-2 CASSSRQGYDGYTF TGTGCCAGCAGCTCCAGACAGGGGTACGATGGCTACACCTTC
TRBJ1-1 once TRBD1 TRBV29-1 CSVKEIGTGVTEAFF TGCAGCGTGAAAGAGATCGGGACAGGGGTTACTGAAGCTTTCTTT
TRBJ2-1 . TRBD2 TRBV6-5 CASSYSTSGFEQFF TGTGCCAGCAGTTACTCGACTAGCGGGTTTGAGCAGTTCTTC
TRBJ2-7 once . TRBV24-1 CATSDAGQKSYEQYF TGTGCCACCAGTGATGCGGGACAGAAATCCTACGAGCAGTACTTC
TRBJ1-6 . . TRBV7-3 CASSPDTKGQSPLHF TGTGCCAGCAGCCCCGACACCAAGGGGCAGTCACCCCTCCACTTT
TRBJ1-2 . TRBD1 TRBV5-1 CASSPGQGDYGYTF TGCGCCAGCAGCCCGGGACAGGGGGACTATGGCTACACCTTC
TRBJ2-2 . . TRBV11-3 CASSARTSYTGELFF TGTGCCAGCAGCGCCCGGACTTCTTACACCGGGGAGCTGTTTTTT
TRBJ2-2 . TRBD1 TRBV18 CASSPPGTGANTGELFF TGTGCCAGCTCACCACCCGGGACAGGGGCGAACACCGGGGAGCTGTTTTTT
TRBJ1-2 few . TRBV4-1 CASSQDRGYGYTF TGCGCCAGCAGCCAAGACAGGGGCTATGGCTACACCTTC
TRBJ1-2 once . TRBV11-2 CASSLSQGGNYGYTF TGTGCCAGCAGCTTAAGTCAGGGTGGGAACTATGGCTACACCTTC
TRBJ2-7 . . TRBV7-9 CASSRSTNEQYF TGTGCCAGCAGCCGAAGCACTAACGAGCAGTACTTC
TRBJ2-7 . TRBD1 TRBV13 CATQSLGDSSSYEQYF TGTGCCACCCAGTCTTTGGGGGACAGCAGCTCCTACGAGCAGTACTTC
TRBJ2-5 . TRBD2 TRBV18 CASSPPLAAQETQYF TGTGCCAGCTCACCACCACTAGCGGCACAAGAGACCCAGTACTTC
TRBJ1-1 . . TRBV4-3 CASSQVGGTEAFF TGCGCCAGCAGCCAAGTGGGGGGGACTGAAGCTTTCTTT
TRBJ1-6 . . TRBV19 CASTFGQNSPLHF TGTGCCAGTACCTTCGGACAGAATTCACCCCTCCACTTT